One and the same sample provided the 3 T cell receptor beta chains below, sequenced in a study of blood T cell repertoires in COVID-19 (dated by TCRdb to 2020 to 2021). Libraries were constructed by the immunoSEQ multiplex PCR assay. The source is immuneACCESS, and TCRdb retained only in-frame sequences with V and J called. Part of the clones is not carried over; for the studies checked, unresolved V genes explain less than half of this, and the remainder is unexplained. This sample comprises approximately 300,000 clones, roughly 84% of them detected only once. Approximately 0.94% of the sample is in the top ten clones. The sample comprised peripheral blood. These receptors came from a human donor with COVID-19, enrolled during active disease. The donor label of this sample is uncertain.

The genes are TRBV27 and TRBJ1-2; 11 bases fit TRBD1. CDR1 is MNHEY and CDR2 is SMNVEV in the germline V gene (reference sequence). The CDR3 consists of 17 residues. V lost 7 bases and J lost 0; bases outside the gene matches: 10. CDR3 region: CASTPSRDRGTNYGYTF. CDR3 DNA: TGTGCCAGCACCCCTTCCCGGGACAGGGGGACTAACTATGGCTACACCTTC.

This clone occurred a few times. The gene calls are TRBV11-3 and TRBJ2-7; D unresolved. The CDR3 has 13 amino acids. The ends were cut back, 1 base at V and 3 bases at J, with 7 bases in the middle. Germline CDR1 reads SGHNT; CDR2 reads YENEEA. The CDR3 region has the DNA TGTGCCAGCAGCTTAGGGCCAGACTACGAGCAGTACTTC. Amino acids: CASSLGPDYEQYF.

The rearrangement uses TRBV19 and TRBJ2-3, with D perhaps TRBD2 (6 bases). The CDR3 totals 16 residues. CDR1 is LNHDA and CDR2 is SQIVND in the germline V gene (reference sequence). V lost 3 bases and J lost 4, with 17 bases in between. CDR3 sequence: CASSIGLALRADTQYF. CDR3 nucleotide sequence: TGTGCCAGTAGTATCGGCCTAGCGTTGAGAGCAGATACGCAGTATTTT.